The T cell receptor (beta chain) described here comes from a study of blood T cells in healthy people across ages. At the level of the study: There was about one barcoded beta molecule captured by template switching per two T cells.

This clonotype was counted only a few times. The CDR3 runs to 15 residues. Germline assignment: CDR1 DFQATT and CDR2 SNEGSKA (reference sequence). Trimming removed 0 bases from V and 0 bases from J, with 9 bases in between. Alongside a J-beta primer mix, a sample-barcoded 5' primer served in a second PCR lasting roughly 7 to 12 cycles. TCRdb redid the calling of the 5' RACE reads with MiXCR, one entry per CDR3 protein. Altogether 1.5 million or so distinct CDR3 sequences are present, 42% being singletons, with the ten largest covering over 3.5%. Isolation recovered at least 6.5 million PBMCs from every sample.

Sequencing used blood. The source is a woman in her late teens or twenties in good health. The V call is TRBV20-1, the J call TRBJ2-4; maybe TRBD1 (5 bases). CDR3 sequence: CSAREQGLAKNIQYF. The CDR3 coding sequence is TGCAGTGCTAGAGAGCAGGGTCTAGCCAAAAACATTCAGTACTTC.